What follows is one T cell receptor beta chain and its context. Its target is unknown. The junction shows a germline mismatch at one end, possibly a read error. This specimen comes from a study of blood T cells in healthy people across ages. Sample-barcoded 5' priming and a J-beta primer mix drove a second PCR of about 7 to 12 cycles. TCRdb reprocessed the 5' RACE reads via MiXCR and lists one record per CDR3 protein. The sample lists approximately 760,000 distinct CDR3 sequences, roughly 25% occurring once. Overall study results and limits: Investigators treated diversity estimates from one million T cells as underestimates.

Germline assignment: CDR1 MDHEN and CDR2 SYDVKM. The CDR3 has 14 residues. These records were also assigned to another study, of T cells of mothers and their children.

The sequence was collected from a boy aged 5-17 years in good health. The genes are TRBV28 and TRBJ1-4; a possible D gene is TRBD1 (6 bases). Input material: blood. The CDR3 region has the DNA TGTGCCAGCAGATCAGGGGTATCTAATGAGAAACTGTTTTTT. It codes for CASRSGVSNEKLFF. Looking up the rest from reference TRBV28 and TRBJ1-4 gives the full variable domain: DVKVTQSSRYLVKRTGEKVFLECVQDMDHENMFWYRQDPGLGLRLIYFSYDVKMKEKGDIPEGYSVSREKKERFSLILESASTNQTSMYLCASRSGVSNEKLFFGSGTQLSVL.